Following are 29 T cell receptor beta chains from one sample sequenced in a study of blood T cell repertoires in COVID-19. The repertoire was sequenced with immunoSEQ multiplex PCR; TCRdb's copy has only in-frame clones and lacks some. The table includes 200,000 to 250,000 clones, around four fifths detected once. The sequencing sample was made of peripheral blood. Every receptor here comes from a woman older than 75 with acute or convalescent COVID-19.

This clone was counted only a few times. The chain uses TRBV7-9 and TRBJ1-2; perhaps TRBD1 as D (6 bases). Trimming pared 6 bases from V and 6 bases from J, leaving 14 bases between. This CDR3 contains 13 residues. Germline values: CDR1 SEHNR, CDR2 FQNEAQ (reference sequence). CDR3 amino acids: CASRQQGFHGYTF. DNA of the CDR3: TGTGCCAGCAGACAACAGGGATTTCATGGCTACACCTTC.

The gene calls are TRBV7-9 and TRBJ1-4, with D tentatively TRBD1 (5 bases). CDR3 length: 15 amino acids. V lost 8 bases to trimming and J lost 0 bases, with 13 bases between them. Germline V CDR1 and CDR2: SEHNR, FQNEAQ (reference sequence). Written as DNA, the CDR3 is TGTGCCAGCGGTTGGGGCTCGGCAACTAATGAAAAACTGTTTTTT. It codes for CASGWGSATNEKLFF.

The chain couples TRBV7-9 to TRBJ1-3, with D unclear. Germline V gene lookup returns CDR1 SEHNR and CDR2 FQNEAQ (reference sequence). The V and J ends lost 5 bases and 0 bases respectively, with 17 bases between them. The CDR3 extends over 17 amino acids. This CDR3 is CASSAPPRLGSGNTIYF. The CDR3 nucleotides are TGTGCCAGCAGCGCTCCCCCCCGACTGGGCTCTGGAAACACCATATATTTT.

This CDR3 is CASSSPGQGERDEQYF. CDR3 bases: TGTGCCAGCAGCTCTCCGGGACAAGGGGAAAGAGACGAGCAGTACTTC. The chain carries TRBV7-6 and TRBJ2-7, with TRBD1 as a possible D gene (6 bases). CDR1 is SGHVS and CDR2 is FNYEAQ in the germline V gene. Trimming removed 4 bases at V and 5 bases at J, with 21 bases between. The CDR3 consists of 16 residues.

The genes are TRBV24-1 and TRBJ2-1, with no clear D. V was cut by 3 bases and J by 7 bases, with 9 bases left in between. The CDR3 spans 13 residues. The germline gives CDR1 KGHDR, CDR2 SFDVKD. The CDR3 here is CATSDPRSNEQFF. For the CDR3, the DNA is TGTGCCACCAGTGATCCGAGGAGTAATGAGCAGTTCTTC.

This clone was recorded a few times. V is TRBV7-3 and J is TRBJ1-6; D is undetermined. CDR1 is SGHTA and CDR2 is FQGTGA in the germline V gene. CDR3 length equals 12 residues. Deletions cut 2 bases from V and 13 bases from J, with 9 bases between. The CDR3 here is CASSLDNQPLHF. The DNA for the CDR3 is TGTGCCAGCAGCTTAGACAATCAGCCCCTCCACTTT.

This clone was detected only a few times. This rearrangement joins TRBV6-5 to TRBJ2-7; TRBD1 might be the D (5 bases). V lost 0 bases and J 7 bases, leaving 16 bases between the germline ends. There are 15 residues in the CDR3. Germline assignment: CDR1 MNHEY and CDR2 SVGAGI. CDR3 amino acids: CASSYSSIQAREQYF. Here the CDR3 DNA reads TGTGCCAGCAGTTACTCGAGTATACAGGCGCGTGAGCAGTACTTC.

The sample holds a few counts of this clone. The J gene is TRBJ2-7, the V gene TRBV29-1; 11 bases agree with TRBD2. Germline lookup yields CDR1 SQVTM and CDR2 ANQGSEA. The CDR3 is 11 amino acids. Losses at the gene ends were 7 bases for V and 6 bases for J; bases not matched to a gene: 2. The CDR3 protein is CSGGTSGEQYF. DNA for the CDR3: TGCAGCGGAGGGACTAGCGGCGAGCAGTACTTC.

The chain employs TRBV3-1 (or the pseudogene TRBV3-2) and TRBJ1-5, with TRBD1 identical over 9 bases. The V gene end was trimmed by 5 bases and the J gene end by 7 bases; junction bases not matched to a gene: 6. The CDR3 length is 14 residues. The germline CDR1 and CDR2 sequences are LGHDT and YNNKEL (reference sequence). For the CDR3, the DNA is TGTGCCAGCAGCTTAGGACAGGGGTTACAGCCCCAGCATTTT. It encodes CASSLGQGLQPQHF.

This chain links TRBV5-5 with TRBJ1-1; tentative D call: TRBD1 (6 bases). The CDR3 sequence is 16 residues long. Trimming shortened V by 4 bases and J by 0 bases, and 16 bases separated the two germline ends. The germline V gene has CDR1 SGHKS and CDR2 YYEKEE (reference sequence). CDR3 in amino acids: CASSPRMTGLNTEAFF. In DNA form, the CDR3 reads TGTGCCAGCAGCCCCAGAATGACAGGATTGAACACTGAAGCTTTCTTT.

The rearrangement uses TRBV5-4 and TRBJ1-3; TRBD1 matches 8 bases. V gave up 3 bases and J gave up 2 bases; unmatched junction bases: 1. Germline CDR1 SGHNT, CDR2 YYREEE (reference sequence). CDR3 size: 14 residues. The CDR3 is CASSSDRAGNTIYF. In DNA form, the CDR3 reads TGTGCCAGCAGCTCGGACAGGGCTGGAAACACCATATATTTT.

The chain recombines TRBV4-3 with TRBJ2-2, with TRBD1 matching 9 bases. The CDR3 covers 16 residues. Per germline, CDR1 LGHNA and CDR2 YSLEER. J was trimmed by 2 bases and V by 2 bases; bases with no gene match: 3. The DNA for the CDR3 is TGCGCCAGCAGCCAATACAGGGGGCATAACACCGGGGAGCTGTTTTTT. Translated, it gives CASSQYRGHNTGELFF.

V is TRBV5-1 and J is TRBJ2-1; the match to TRBD1 covers 7 bases. From germline, CDR1 is SGHRS and CDR2 YFSETQ. CDR3 length: 16 amino acids. V dropped 0 bases and J dropped 6; count of bases not matched to a gene: 9. Here the CDR3 reads CASSLAEWGQINEQFF. The CDR3 DNA reads TGCGCCAGCAGCTTGGCGGAATGGGGACAGATCAATGAGCAGTTCTTC.

The chain combines TRBV6-5 with TRBJ1-2; the D is unclear. The CDR3 spans 13 residues. The germline V and J ends were trimmed by 0 bases and 8 bases, with 10 bases remaining between them. The germline V gene has CDR1 MNHEY and CDR2 SVGAGI. Here the CDR3 DNA reads TGTGCCAGCAGTTACTCGTTTATATCGGGCTACACCTTC. Amino acids: CASSYSFISGYTF.

The CDR3 nucleotides are TGTGCCAGCAGTAGTGGGGCGGCCATCTATAATTCACCCCTCCACTTT. It is translated as CASSSGAAIYNSPLHF. The V and J genes are TRBV7-2 and TRBJ1-6, with a weak D call TRBD1 (5 bases). Germline CDR1 is SGHTA and CDR2 is FQGNSA. Deletions cut 6 bases from V and 3 bases from J, with 15 bases between. This CDR3 spans 16 amino acids.

J is TRBJ1-3 and V is TRBV30; the D is unclear. Germline CDR1 is GTSNPN and CDR2 is SVGIG (reference sequence). Trimming shortened V by 2 bases and J by 2 bases, and 10 bases separated the two germline ends. There are 14 residues in the CDR3. In nucleotides, the CDR3 is TGTGCCTGGAGTCCGGAGACCACTGGAAACACCATATATTTT. It translates to CAWSPETTGNTIYF.

This clone was counted a single time. This chain uses TRBV18 with TRBJ2-5, with 8 bases lining up with TRBD1. Looked up from germline, CDR1 is KGHSH and CDR2 is LQKENI. Trimming at V came to 6 bases and at J to 7 bases, leaving 7 bases not matched to a gene. The CDR3 totals 13 residues. The CDR3 here is CASSPGTGGTQYF. CDR3 in DNA: TGTGCCAGCTCTCCAGGGACAGGCGGGACCCAGTACTTC.

The V gene is TRBV7-2, the J gene TRBJ1-2; no definite D call. The V gene's germline CDR1 is SGHTA and CDR2 FQGNSA. The CDR3 is made up of 13 amino acids. Trimming shortened V by 2 bases and J by 5 bases, and 9 bases separated the two germline ends. The CDR3: CASSLSTAYGYTF. The CDR3 nucleotides are TGTGCCAGCAGCTTATCCACTGCTTATGGCTACACCTTC.

The chain carries TRBV27 and TRBJ1-1; 10 nucleotides align to TRBD1. V lost 7 bases, J lost 6 bases, and 8 bases stayed unmatched. CDR1 MNHEY and CDR2 SMNVEV come from the germline V gene (reference sequence). This CDR3 is built from 14 residues. The CDR3 reads CASNRQGARAEAFF. CDR3 DNA: TGTGCCAGCAATAGACAGGGGGCGAGGGCTGAAGCTTTCTTT.

V and J are TRBV6-5 and TRBJ1-3, with TRBD1 matching over 9 bases. Losses at the gene ends were 6 bases for V and 5 bases for J; bases not matched to a gene: 5. The CDR3 consists of 14 residues. The germline CDR1 and CDR2 sequences are MNHEY and SVGAGI. CDR3: CASSHGTGRNTIYF. The CDR3 DNA reads as TGTGCCAGCAGCCACGGGACAGGGAGAAACACCATATATTTT.

This chain connects TRBV19 to TRBJ2-6; tentatively, D is TRBD2 (6 bases). The CDR3 runs 17 residues. CDR1 is LNHDA and CDR2 is SQIVND in the germline V gene (reference sequence). Trimming cost V 3 bases and J 2 bases, with 14 bases left between them. The CDR3 sequence: CASSIRGRTTGANVLTF. Written as DNA, the CDR3 is TGTGCCAGTAGTATTCGAGGGAGGACTACTGGGGCCAACGTCCTGACTTTC.

This clone was seen only a few times. This chain connects TRBV11-2 to TRBJ1-5; tentatively, D is TRBD1 (6 bases). CDR3 size: 15 residues. CDR1 SGHAT and CDR2 FQNNGV come from the germline V gene. V lost 0 bases, J lost 6 bases, and 12 bases lay in between. The CDR3 loop reads CASSLEGGGCQPQHF. CDR3 DNA: TGTGCCAGCAGCTTAGAGGGGGGGGGCTGTCAGCCCCAGCATTTT.

The chain couples TRBV27 to TRBJ1-1, with TRBD1 identical over 7 bases. This CDR3 spans 14 amino acids. Trimming cost V 8 bases and J 1 base; bases outside gene matches: 7. Germline CDR1 and CDR2: MNHEY and SMNVEV (reference sequence). The CDR3 loop is CASAPTGANTEAFF. The DNA of the CDR3 is TGTGCCAGCGCGCCCACAGGGGCGAACACTGAAGCTTTCTTT.

The rearrangement uses TRBV11-2 and TRBJ2-3; 7 nucleotides match TRBD2. The CDR3 contains 17 residues. Unmatched junction bases numbered 15, after V lost 5 bases and J lost 4 bases. Germline V gives CDR1 SGHAT, CDR2 FQNNGV. In nucleotides, the CDR3 is TGTGCCAGCAGCCCAGGACTAGTCCAAACAAGTTCAGATACGCAGTATTTT. Translation gives CASSPGLVQTSSDTQYF.

The chain is built from TRBV27 and TRBJ2-7; D may be TRBD1 (6 bases). V gave up 1 base and J gave up 4 bases, with 17 bases separating them. Germline CDR1 is MNHEY and CDR2 is SMNVEV (reference sequence). This CDR3 is built from 16 residues. CDR3 in DNA: TGTGCCAGCAGTTTATACCCCCCCGCAACAGGGTACGAGCAGTACTTC. This codes for CASSLYPPATGYEQYF.

This clone came up once. The chain combines TRBV6-5 with TRBJ1-2; TRBD1 matches 7 bases. The V and J ends lost 0 bases and 5 bases, in that order; junction bases with no gene match: 3. The CDR3 spans 14 residues. Germline CDR1 is MNHEY and CDR2 is SVGAGI. The DNA of the CDR3 is TGTGCCAGCAGTTACTCAGGGACAGCATATGGCTACACCTTC. Translated, it gives CASSYSGTAYGYTF.

This clone was found a few times. The chain is built from TRBV10-3 and TRBJ1-6, with TRBD1 matching 7 bases. The CDR3 is made up of 18 amino acids. In germline, CDR1 is ENHRY, CDR2 SYGVKD. With V trimmed by 8 bases and J by 0 bases, 13 bases remained unmatched. CDR3 nucleotide sequence: TGTGCCATCCTCGGACAGGAGTTTTTTAGCTCCTATAATTCACCCCTCCACTTT. Its translation: CAILGQEFFSSYNSPLHF.

This chain uses TRBV6-5 with TRBJ1-4, with no clear D. The CDR3 spans 14 residues. V lost 5 bases and J 4 bases, leaving 11 bases between the germline ends. CDR1 and CDR2 (germline): MNHEY, SVGAGI. This CDR3 reads CASSPHGSNEKLFF. DNA for the CDR3: TGTGCCAGCAGTCCACACGGGAGTAATGAAAAACTGTTTTTT.

This clone was counted only a few times. The CDR3 protein is CASSYELAGSYEQYF. In nucleotides, the CDR3 is TGTGCCAGCAGTTACGAACTAGCGGGGTCCTACGAGCAGTACTTC. The V and J genes are TRBV6-2 or TRBV6-3 and TRBJ2-7; 10 bases align to TRBD2. There are 15 residues in the CDR3. Germline V gene data show CDR1 as MNHEY and CDR2 as SVGEGT. With 2 bases clipped from V and 1 base from J, the junction kept 2 bases outside the gene matches.